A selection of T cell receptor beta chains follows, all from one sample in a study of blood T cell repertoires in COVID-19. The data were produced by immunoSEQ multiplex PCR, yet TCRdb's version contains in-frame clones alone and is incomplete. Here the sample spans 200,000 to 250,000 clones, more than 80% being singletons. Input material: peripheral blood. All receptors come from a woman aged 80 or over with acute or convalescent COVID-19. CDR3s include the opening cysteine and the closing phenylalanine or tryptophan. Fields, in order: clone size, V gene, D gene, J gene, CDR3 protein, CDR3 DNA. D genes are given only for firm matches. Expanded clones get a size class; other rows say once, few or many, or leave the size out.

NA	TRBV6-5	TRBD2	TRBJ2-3	CASSLSGGAADTQYF	TGTGCCAGCAGCCTTAGCGGGGGGGCGGCAGATACGCAGTATTTT
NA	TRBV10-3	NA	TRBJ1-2	CAIRRGEDGYTF	TGTGCCATCAGGAGAGGGGAGGATGGCTACACCTTC
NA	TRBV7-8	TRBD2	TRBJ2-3	CASSLLASGGADTQYF	TGTGCCAGCAGCTTACTGGCTAGCGGGGGGGCAGATACGCAGTATTTT
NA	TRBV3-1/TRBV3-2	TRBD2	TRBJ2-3	CASSEGKTSGSSTDTQYF	TGTGCCAGCAGCGAAGGGAAGACTAGCGGTTCGAGCACAGATACGCAGTATTTT
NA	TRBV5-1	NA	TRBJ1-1	CASMREGMNTEAFF	TGCGCCAGCATGAGGGAAGGCATGAACACTGAAGCTTTCTTT
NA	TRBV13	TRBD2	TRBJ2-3	CASSLKLAGGFVTDTQYF	TGTGCCAGCAGCTTAAAACTAGCGGGGGGGTTCGTAACAGATACGCAGTATTTT
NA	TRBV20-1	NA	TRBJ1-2	CSASAGQSASNYGYTF	TGCAGTGCTAGTGCAGGACAGTCCGCTTCTAACTATGGCTACACCTTC
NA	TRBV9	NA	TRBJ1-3	CASSVVGANTIYF	TGTGCCAGCAGCGTAGTGGGGGCAAACACCATATATTTT
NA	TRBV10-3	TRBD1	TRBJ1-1	CAISETGGEVGPNTEAFF	TGTGCCATCAGTGAGACAGGGGGAGAGGTTGGACCGAACACTGAAGCTTTCTTT
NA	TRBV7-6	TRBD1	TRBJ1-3	CASSSLTGGSGNTIYF	TGTGCCAGCAGCTCCCTTACAGGGGGCTCTGGAAACACCATATATTTT
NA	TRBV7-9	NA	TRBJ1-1	CASSPPGHSNTEAFF	TGTGCCAGCAGCCCCCCTGGACACTCGAACACTGAAGCTTTCTTT
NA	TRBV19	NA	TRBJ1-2	CASSIGWLGSQHKSYGYTF	TGTGCCAGTAGTATAGGGTGGCTGGGGAGCCAACATAAATCTTATGGCTACACCTTC
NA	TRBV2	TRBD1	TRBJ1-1	CASSGQGARNTEAFF	TGTGCCAGCAGTGGACAGGGGGCTCGGAACACTGAAGCTTTCTTT
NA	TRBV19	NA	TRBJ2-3	CASRQQGIMPDTQYF	TGTGCCAGTAGGCAGCAGGGGATCATGCCAGATACGCAGTATTTT
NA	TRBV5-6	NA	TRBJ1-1	CASSLGSQGTEAFF	TGTGCCAGCAGCTTAGGGTCTCAGGGCACTGAAGCTTTCTTT
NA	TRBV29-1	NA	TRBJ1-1	CSATRSGTEAFF	TGCAGCGCGACCCGTAGCGGGACTGAAGCTTTCTTT
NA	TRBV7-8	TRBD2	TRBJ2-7	CASSLARGGNYEQYF	TGTGCCAGCAGCTTAGCTCGGGGGGGGAACTACGAGCAGTACTTC
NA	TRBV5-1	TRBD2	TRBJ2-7	CASSPGGNYEQYF	TGCGCCAGCAGCCCCGGGGGGAACTACGAGCAGTACTTC
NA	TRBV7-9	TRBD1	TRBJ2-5	CASSLAGGAETQYF	TGTGCCAGCAGCTTAGCAGGGGGCGCAGAGACCCAGTACTTC
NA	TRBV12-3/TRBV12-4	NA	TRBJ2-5	CASSVVAPETQYF	TGTGCCAGCAGTGTGGTAGCGCCGGAGACCCAGTACTTC
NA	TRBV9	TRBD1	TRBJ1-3	CASSVTRDSGNTIYF	TGTGCCAGCAGCGTGACTCGGGACAGCGGGAACACCATATATTTT
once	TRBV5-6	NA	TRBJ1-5	CASSLAPGSNQPQHF	TGTGCCAGCAGCTTGGCACCAGGGTCCAATCAGCCCCAGCATTTT
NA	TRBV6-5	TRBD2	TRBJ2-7	CASSYPVSGGRYEQYF	TGTGCCAGCAGTTACCCCGTAAGCGGGGGCCGCTACGAGCAGTACTTC
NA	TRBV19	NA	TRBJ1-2	CASSSHGGGMSYGYTF	TGTGCCAGTAGTTCGCACGGGGGGGGCATGAGCTATGGCTACACCTTC
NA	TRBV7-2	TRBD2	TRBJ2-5	CASSSSGSGETQYF	TGTGCCAGCAGCTCGAGCGGGAGCGGGGAGACCCAGTACTTC
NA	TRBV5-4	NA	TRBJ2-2	CASSLDLANTGELFF	TGTGCCAGCAGCTTGGACCTAGCGAACACCGGGGAGCTGTTTTTT
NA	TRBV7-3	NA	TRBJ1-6	CASSFNRDSPLHF	TGTGCCAGCAGCTTTAATCGGGATTCACCCCTCCACTTT
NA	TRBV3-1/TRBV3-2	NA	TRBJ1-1	CASSPTGLRNTEAFF	TGTGCCAGCAGCCCTACAGGTCTTAGGAACACTGAAGCTTTCTTT
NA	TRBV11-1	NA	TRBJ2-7	CASSLASLNYEQYF	TGTGCCAGCAGCTTAGCGAGTCTAAACTACGAGCAGTACTTC
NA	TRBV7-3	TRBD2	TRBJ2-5	CASSLTGTSSETQYF	TGTGCCAGCAGCTTAACGGGGACTAGCTCGGAGACCCAGTACTTC
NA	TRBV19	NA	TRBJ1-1	CASSTSLPISTEAFF	TGTGCCAGTAGTACTTCCCTACCGATAAGCACTGAAGCTTTCTTT
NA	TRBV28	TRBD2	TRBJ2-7	CASSFHLAGLSYEQYF	TGTGCCAGCAGTTTTCACCTAGCGGGCTTATCCTACGAGCAGTACTTC
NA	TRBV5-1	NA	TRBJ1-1	CASSLAFLNTEAFF	TGCGCCAGCAGCTTGGCCTTCTTGAACACTGAAGCTTTCTTT
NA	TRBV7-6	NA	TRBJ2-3	CASSLSSDLLTDTQYF	TGTGCCAGCAGCTTGAGTTCAGACCTACTAACAGATACGCAGTATTTT
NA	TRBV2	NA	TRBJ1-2	CASSVEGDRGYTF	TGTGCCAGCAGTGTTGAGGGCGATCGGGGCTACACCTTC
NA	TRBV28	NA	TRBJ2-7	CASSPPGTYEQYF	TGTGCCAGCAGTCCCCCGGGAACCTACGAGCAGTACTTC
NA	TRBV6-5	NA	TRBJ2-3	CALASADTQYF	TGTGCCTTAGCTTCTGCAGATACGCAGTATTTT
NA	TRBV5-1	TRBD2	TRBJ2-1	CASSSGASGPYNEQFF	TGCGCCAGCAGCTCCGGGGCTAGCGGGCCCTACAATGAGCAGTTCTTC
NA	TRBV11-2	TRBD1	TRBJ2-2	CASSLGPTGSTGELFF	TGTGCCAGCAGCTTAGGCCCGACAGGGAGCACCGGGGAGCTGTTTTTT
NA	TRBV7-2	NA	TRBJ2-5	CASSMTGLGETQYF	TGTGCCAGCAGCATGACAGGCTTAGGGGAGACCCAGTACTTC
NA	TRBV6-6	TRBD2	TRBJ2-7	CAGRSGLAGYSEQYF	TGTGCCGGCAGGTCCGGACTAGCGGGATACTCCGAGCAGTACTTC
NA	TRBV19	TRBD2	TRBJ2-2	CASSTGLAGGNTGELFF	TGTGCCAGTAGTACGGGACTAGCGGGGGGAAACACCGGGGAGCTGTTTTTT
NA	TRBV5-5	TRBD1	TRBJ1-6	CASTPWGQQGSALHF	TGTGCCAGCACCCCCTGGGGACAGCAGGGTTCGGCACTCCACTTT
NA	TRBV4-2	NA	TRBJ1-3	CASSPGGNTIYF	TGTGCCAGCAGCCCAGGTGGAAACACCATATATTTT
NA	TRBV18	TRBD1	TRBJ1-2	CASSRSGQDSYGYTF	TGTGCCAGCTCAAGATCTGGACAGGACTCCTATGGCTACACCTTC
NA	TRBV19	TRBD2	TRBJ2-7	CASSTLAGAPYEQYF	TGTGCCAGTAGTACCCTAGCGGGAGCCCCCTACGAGCAGTACTTC
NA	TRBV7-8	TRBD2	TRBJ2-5	CASSLAPRASGRLETQYF	TGTGCCAGCAGCTTAGCGCCCAGGGCTAGCGGGAGATTAGAGACCCAGTACTTC
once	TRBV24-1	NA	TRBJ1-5	CATSDSAGVNQPQHF	TGTGCCACCAGTGATTCGGCAGGCGTGAATCAGCCCCAGCATTTT
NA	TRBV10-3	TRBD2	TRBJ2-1	CAISVTSGGYNEQFF	TGTGCCATCAGTGTCACTAGCGGGGGCTACAATGAGCAGTTCTTC
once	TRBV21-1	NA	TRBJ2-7	CASSPRDSPEQYF	TGTGCCAGCAGCCCCCGGGACAGCCCCGAGCAGTACTTC
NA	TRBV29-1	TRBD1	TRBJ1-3	CSVGAGTGQNTIYF	TGCAGCGTTGGGGCCGGGACAGGGCAAAACACCATATATTTT
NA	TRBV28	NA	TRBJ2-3	CAVPSGNKDTQYF	TGTGCGGTCCCAAGCGGAAATAAGGATACGCAGTATTTT
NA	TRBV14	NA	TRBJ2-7	CASSQDVPFYEQYF	TGTGCCAGCAGCCAAGATGTCCCCTTCTACGAGCAGTACTTC
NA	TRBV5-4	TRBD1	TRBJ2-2	CASSSGQVGNTGELFF	TGTGCCAGCAGCTCCGGACAGGTGGGAAACACCGGGGAGCTGTTTTTT